What follows is one T cell receptor beta chain and its context. Its antigen is as yet unknown. The record originates from a study of blood T cells in healthy people across ages. Study-wide context: Every two T cells gave about one barcoded beta molecule via template switching. Study-wide findings and caveats: More naive CD4+ cells and higher diversity marked long-lived donors relative to aged donors.

PCR was performed a second time for 7 to 11 cycles using a sample-barcoded 5' primer and a J-beta primer mix. A template-switch adaptor with 12 random nucleotides tagged each cDNA molecule. Researchers report that each sample yielded at least 2.5 million CDR3-containing paired-end reads. MiXCR, applied by TCRdb to the 5' RACE reads, yields one record per CDR3 protein. The table shows around 1,000,000 distinct CDR3 sequences, with around 27% occurring only once. The CDR3 contains 14 residues. The germline V gene has CDR1 MDHEN and CDR2 SYDVKM. These records were also assigned to another study, of T cells of mothers and their children.

This TCR came from a girl aged 2 to 9 in good health. V and J are TRBV28 and TRBJ2-5; TRBD1 matches 7 bases. Judging by the DNA end, TRBJ2-7 fits better; the J call may be wrong. Sample: blood. As DNA, the CDR3 is TGTGCCAGCAGTTTATCGACAGGGCCCTACGAGCAGTACTTC. Protein product: CASSLSTGPYEQYF.